This T cell receptor beta chain appears in the sequencing data of a study of identical twins. With no exceptions, donors were healthy Caucasians. A single record per CDR3 protein comes from TCRdb applying MiXCR to the 5' RACE reads. Of hundreds of thousands of distinct CDR3 sequences in the sample, less than 9% are singletons; the top ten hold roughly 2%. Study conclusions and caveats: The study found that models underestimated out-of-frame TCR alpha sharing in monozygotic twins. Where beta out-of-frame sequences were concerned, excess twin sharing was weaker. Memory repertoires showed no such pattern, whereas abundant cord blood beta clonotypes carried fewer insertions.

This clonotype was observed a few times. Antigen: not known. V lost 4 bases to trimming and J lost 5 bases; unmatched junction nucleotides: 7. Germline loops: CDR1 MDHEN, CDR2 SYDVKM. The CDR3 has 15 residues. These records were also assigned to another study, of yellow fever vaccine responses in identical twins.

This clonotype originated in a woman aged 18-29 years in good health. V and J are TRBV28 and TRBJ2-3; 9 bases line up with TRBD1. The sample comprised memory (CD45RO+) T cells sorted from blood. For the CDR3, the DNA is TGTGCCAGCAGTTCCGGGACAGGGTTGGTAGATACGCAGTATTTT. The encoded protein is CASSSGTGLVDTQYF.